This T cell receptor beta chain came from a study of shared clonotypes between healthy human individuals. Healthy adults negative for HIV, lacking recent acute infections or vaccinations, served as donors. The protocol was immunoSEQ multiplex PCR, while the TCRdb copy is restricted to in-frame clones and leaves out a portion. The sample lists approximately 1.5 million clones, approximately 98.5% occurring once. The source of this sequence is a man under 40 in good health. The sample was naive CD4+ T cells sorted from blood. Subset here: CD45RA+ positively selected.

Here the CDR3 reads CASSFPAGNYGYTF. CDR3 nucleotides: TGTGCCAGCAGTTTCCCGGCAGGAAACTATGGCTACACCTTC. The chain couples TRBV28 to TRBJ1-2; D gene uncertain. Germline loops: CDR1 MDHEN, CDR2 SYDVKM. The CDR3 runs 14 residues. Trimming took 3 bases from V and 2 from J, leaving 10 bases between them.